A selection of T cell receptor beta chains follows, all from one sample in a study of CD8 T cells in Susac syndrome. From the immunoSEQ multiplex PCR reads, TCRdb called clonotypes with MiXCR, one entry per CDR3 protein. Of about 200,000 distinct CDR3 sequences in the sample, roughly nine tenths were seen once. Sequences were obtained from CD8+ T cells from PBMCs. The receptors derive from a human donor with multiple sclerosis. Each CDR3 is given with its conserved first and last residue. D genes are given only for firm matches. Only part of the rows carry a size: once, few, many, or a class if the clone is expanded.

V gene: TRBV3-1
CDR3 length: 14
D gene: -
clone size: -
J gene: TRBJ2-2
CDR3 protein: CASSHGQSTGELFF
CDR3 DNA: TGTGCCAGCAGCCACGGCCAGAGCACCGGGGAGCTGTTTTTT

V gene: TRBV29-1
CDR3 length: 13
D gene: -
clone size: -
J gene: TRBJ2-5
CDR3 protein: CSVVFAGKETQYF
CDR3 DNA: TGCAGCGTTGTTTTCGCGGGTAAAGAGACCCAGTACTTC

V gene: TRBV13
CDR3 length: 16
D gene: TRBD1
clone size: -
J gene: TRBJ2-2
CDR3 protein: CASSLGGQGGTGELFF
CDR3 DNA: TGTGCCAGCAGCTTGGGAGGACAGGGCGGCACCGGGGAGCTGTTTTTT

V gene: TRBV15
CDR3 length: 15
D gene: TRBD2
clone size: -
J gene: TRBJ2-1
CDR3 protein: CATSTGLAAYNEQFF
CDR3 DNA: TGTGCCACCAGCACGGGACTAGCCGCCTACAATGAGCAGTTCTTC

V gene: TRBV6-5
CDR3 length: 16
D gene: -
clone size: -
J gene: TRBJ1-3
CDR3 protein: CASSSSFDSSGNTIYF
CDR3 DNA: TGTGCCAGCAGTTCCTCCTTCGACAGCTCTGGAAACACCATATATTTT

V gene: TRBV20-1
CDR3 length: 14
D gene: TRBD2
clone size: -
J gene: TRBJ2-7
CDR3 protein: CSARSGGDTYEQYF
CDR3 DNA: TGCAGTGCCCGCAGCGGGGGGGACACCTACGAGCAGTACTTC

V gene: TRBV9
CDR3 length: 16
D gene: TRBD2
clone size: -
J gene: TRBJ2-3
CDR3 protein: CASSAILAGDADTQYF
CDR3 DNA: TGTGCCAGCAGCGCTATACTAGCGGGGGACGCAGATACGCAGTATTTT

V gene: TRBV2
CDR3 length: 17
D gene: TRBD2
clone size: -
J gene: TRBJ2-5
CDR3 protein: CASQGLAGVGGRETQYF
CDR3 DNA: TGTGCCAGCCAAGGACTAGCGGGAGTAGGAGGCCGAGAGACCCAGTACTTC

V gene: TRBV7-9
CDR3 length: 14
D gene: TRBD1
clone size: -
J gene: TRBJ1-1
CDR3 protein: CASSPIDRGAEAFF
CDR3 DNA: TGTGCCAGCAGCCCGATAGACAGGGGCGCTGAAGCTTTCTTT

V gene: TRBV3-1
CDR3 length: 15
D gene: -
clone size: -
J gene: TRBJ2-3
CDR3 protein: CASSQEHHSADTQYF
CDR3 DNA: TGTGCCAGCAGCCAAGAGCACCACTCGGCAGATACGCAGTATTTT

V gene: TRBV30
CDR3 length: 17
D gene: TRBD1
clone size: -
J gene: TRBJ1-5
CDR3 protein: CAWSTSLDRGRDQPQHF
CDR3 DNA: TGTGCCTGGAGTACGTCCCTAGACAGGGGAAGGGATCAGCCCCAGCATTTT

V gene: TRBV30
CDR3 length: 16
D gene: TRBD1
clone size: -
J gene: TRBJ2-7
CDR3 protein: CAFENTGTGPLYEQYF
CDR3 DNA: TGTGCCTTCGAGAATACCGGGACAGGACCTTTATACGAGCAGTACTTC

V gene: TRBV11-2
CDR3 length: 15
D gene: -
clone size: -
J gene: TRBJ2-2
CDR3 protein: CASSLIPRNTGELFF
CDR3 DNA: TGTGCCAGCAGCTTAATTCCTAGGAACACCGGGGAGCTGTTTTTT

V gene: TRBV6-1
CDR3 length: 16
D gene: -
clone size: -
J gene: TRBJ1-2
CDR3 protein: CASSDVAGARWGGYTF
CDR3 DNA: TGTGCCAGCAGTGATGTTGCAGGGGCCCGATGGGGTGGCTACACCTTC

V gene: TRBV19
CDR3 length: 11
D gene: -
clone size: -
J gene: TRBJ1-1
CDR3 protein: CASSAALEAFF
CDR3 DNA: TGTGCCAGTAGTGCGGCCCTTGAAGCTTTCTTT

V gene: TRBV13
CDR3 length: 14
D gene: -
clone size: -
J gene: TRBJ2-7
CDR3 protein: CASSEEGRENEQYF
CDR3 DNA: TGTGCCAGCAGCGAGGAGGGCAGGGAGAACGAGCAGTACTTC

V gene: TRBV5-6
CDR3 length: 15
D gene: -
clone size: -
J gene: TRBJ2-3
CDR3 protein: CASSLSSGAGDTQYF
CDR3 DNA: TGTGCCAGCAGCTTGTCCTCGGGAGCGGGAGATACGCAGTATTTT

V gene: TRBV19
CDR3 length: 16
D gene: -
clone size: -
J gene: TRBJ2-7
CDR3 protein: CASSLHPDGYSYEQYF
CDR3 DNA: TGTGCCAGTAGCCTACACCCGGATGGGTACTCCTACGAGCAGTACTTC

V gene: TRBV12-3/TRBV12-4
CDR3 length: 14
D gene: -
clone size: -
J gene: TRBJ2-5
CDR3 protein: CASSPTEMGETQYF
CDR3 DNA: TGTGCCAGCAGTCCGACTGAGATGGGTGAGACCCAGTACTTC

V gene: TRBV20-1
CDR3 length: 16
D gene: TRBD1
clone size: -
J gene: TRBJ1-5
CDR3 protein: CSARYRGLDSNQPQHF
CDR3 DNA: TGCAGTGCTAGATACAGGGGACTTGATAGCAATCAGCCCCAGCATTTT

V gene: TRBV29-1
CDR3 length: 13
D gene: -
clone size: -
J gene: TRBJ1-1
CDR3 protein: CSASGGGNTEAFF
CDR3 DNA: TGCAGCGCCTCCGGGGGGGGGAACACTGAAGCTTTCTTT

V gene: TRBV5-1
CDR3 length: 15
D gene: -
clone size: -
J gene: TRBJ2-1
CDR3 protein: CASSLSGVYGNEQFF
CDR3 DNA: TGCGCCAGCAGCTTGTCGGGCGTTTACGGGAATGAGCAGTTCTTC

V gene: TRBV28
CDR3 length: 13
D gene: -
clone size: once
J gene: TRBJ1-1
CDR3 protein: CASGLRGEGGSFF
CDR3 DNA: TGTGCCAGCGGGCTCCGGGGGGAAGGGGGATCTTTCTTT

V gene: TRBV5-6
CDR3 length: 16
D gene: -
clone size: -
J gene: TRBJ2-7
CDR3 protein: CASSFDGVRDTYEQYF
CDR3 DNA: TGTGCCAGCAGCTTTGACGGGGTTCGTGATACCTACGAGCAGTACTTC

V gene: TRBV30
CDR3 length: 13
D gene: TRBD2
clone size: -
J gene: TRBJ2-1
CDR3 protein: CARGVSSYNEQFF
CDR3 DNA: TGTGCCCGGGGGGTCAGCTCCTACAATGAGCAGTTCTTC

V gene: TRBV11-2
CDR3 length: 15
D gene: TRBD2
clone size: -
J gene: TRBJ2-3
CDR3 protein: CASRVLAGRTDTQYF
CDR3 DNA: TGTGCCAGCAGGGTACTAGCGGGGAGGACAGATACGCAGTATTTT

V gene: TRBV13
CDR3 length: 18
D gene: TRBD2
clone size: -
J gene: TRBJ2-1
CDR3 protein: CASSLLGGTSGRAYEQFF
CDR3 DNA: TGTGCCAGCAGCCTACTAGGGGGGACTAGCGGGAGGGCCTATGAGCAGTTCTTC

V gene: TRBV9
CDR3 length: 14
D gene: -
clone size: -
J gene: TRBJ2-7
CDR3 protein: CASSVASLGSEQYF
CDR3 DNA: TGTGCCAGCAGCGTAGCTAGCTTGGGTTCCGAGCAGTACTTC

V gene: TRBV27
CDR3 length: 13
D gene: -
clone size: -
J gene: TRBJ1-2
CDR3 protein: CASSSATWRGYTF
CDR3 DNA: TGTGCCAGCAGTTCGGCAACGTGGCGTGGCTACACCTTC

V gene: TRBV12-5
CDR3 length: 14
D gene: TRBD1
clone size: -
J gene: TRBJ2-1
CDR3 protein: CASGTGTGGDEQFF
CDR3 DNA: TGTGCTAGTGGTACCGGGACAGGGGGCGATGAGCAGTTCTTC

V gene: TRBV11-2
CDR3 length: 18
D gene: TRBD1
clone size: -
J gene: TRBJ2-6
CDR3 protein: CASSSRTGRRSGANVLTF
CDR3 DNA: TGTGCCAGCAGCAGCCGGACAGGCCGCCGCTCTGGGGCCAACGTCCTGACTTTC

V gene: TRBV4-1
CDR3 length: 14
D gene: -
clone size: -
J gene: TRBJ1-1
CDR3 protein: CASSLHGDSPEAFF
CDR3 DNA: TGCGCCAGCAGCCTCCACGGGGACTCCCCTGAAGCTTTCTTT

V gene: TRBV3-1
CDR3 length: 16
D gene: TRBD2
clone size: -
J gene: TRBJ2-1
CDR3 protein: CASSQEAGLAGGEQFF
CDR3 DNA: TGTGCCAGCAGCCAAGAAGCGGGACTAGCGGGAGGGGAGCAGTTCTTC

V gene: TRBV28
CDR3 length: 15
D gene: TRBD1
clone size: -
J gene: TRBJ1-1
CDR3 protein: CASSFPQGGPTEAFF
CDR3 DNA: TGTGCCAGCAGTTTTCCCCAGGGGGGACCAACAGAAGCTTTCTTT

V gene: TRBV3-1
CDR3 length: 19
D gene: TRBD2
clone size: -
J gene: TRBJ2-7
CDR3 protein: CASSQETSGGFSSYLEQYF
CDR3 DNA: TGTGCCAGCAGCCAAGAAACTAGCGGGGGCTTCTCATCCTACTTGGAGCAGTACTTC

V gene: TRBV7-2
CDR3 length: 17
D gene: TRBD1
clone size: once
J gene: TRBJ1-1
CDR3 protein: CASSLGTGIGVVTEAFF
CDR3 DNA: TGTGCCAGCAGCTTAGGGACAGGGATCGGGGTTGTGACTGAAGCTTTCTTT

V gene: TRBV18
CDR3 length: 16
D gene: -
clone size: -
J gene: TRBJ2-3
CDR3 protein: CASSRTGTNREDTQYF
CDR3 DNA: TGTGCCAGCTCACGAACCGGGACAAATAGAGAGGATACGCAGTATTTT

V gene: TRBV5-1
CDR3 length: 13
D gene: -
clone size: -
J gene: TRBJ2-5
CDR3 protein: CASSLGVKETQYF
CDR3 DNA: TGCGCCAGCAGCTTGGGAGTAAAAGAGACCCAGTACTTC

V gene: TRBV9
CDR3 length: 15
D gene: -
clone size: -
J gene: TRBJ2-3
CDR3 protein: CASIRTTRGPDTQYF
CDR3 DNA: TGTGCCAGCATCCGGACTACTCGAGGTCCAGATACGCAGTATTTT

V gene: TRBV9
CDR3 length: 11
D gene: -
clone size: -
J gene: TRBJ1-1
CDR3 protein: CASSNPGEAFF
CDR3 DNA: TGTGCCAGCAGCAACCCGGGAGAAGCTTTCTTT

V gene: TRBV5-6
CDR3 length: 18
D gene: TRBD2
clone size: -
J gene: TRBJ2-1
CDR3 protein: CASSWGPGLAGILGEQFF
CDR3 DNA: TGTGCCAGCAGCTGGGGTCCCGGACTAGCGGGTATTTTGGGCGAGCAGTTCTTC